A selection of T cell receptor beta chains follows, all from one sample in a study of T-cell reconstitution after alpha-beta-depleted transplantation in children. TCRdb processed the PCR reads anew with MiXCR; each CDR3 protein has one entry. The data show approximately 34,000 distinct CDR3 sequences, about 6% seen once. The sample consisted of peripheral blood, taken 60 days after TCRalphabeta/CD19-depleted stem cell transplant. The receptors derive from a child under two years old who had a stem cell transplant for acute myeloid leukemia, so the T cells may come from the graft donor. CDR3s include the opening cysteine and the closing phenylalanine or tryptophan. Fields, in order: J gene, D gene, V gene, clone size, CDR3 DNA, CDR3 protein. The D gene is left open where the match is weak. Clone size is stated in some rows and not others, as once, few, many or a class when expanded.

j_gene: TRBJ2-1; d_gene: .; v_gene: TRBV30; abundance: many; CDR3nt: TGTGCCTCCCAGGCCCTCTACAATGAGCAGTTCTTC; CDR3aa: CASQALYNEQFF
j_gene: TRBJ2-5; d_gene: .; v_gene: TRBV12-5; abundance: many; CDR3nt: TGTGCTAGTGGTTTAGATGGAGAGACCCAGTACTTC; CDR3aa: CASGLDGETQYF
j_gene: TRBJ2-1; d_gene: .; v_gene: TRBV15; abundance: many; CDR3nt: TGTGCCACCAGCAGCCCCGGTGCAGAGTACAATGAGCAGTTCTTC; CDR3aa: CATSSPGAEYNEQFF
j_gene: TRBJ2-1; d_gene: TRBD2; v_gene: TRBV11-2; abundance: many; CDR3nt: TGTGCCAGCAGCTTAGGTCCTAGCGGGGGGAATGAGCAGTTCTTC; CDR3aa: CASSLGPSGGNEQFF
j_gene: TRBJ1-5; d_gene: .; v_gene: TRBV28; abundance: .; CDR3nt: TGTGCCAGCAGTGCCGCCGGGACTCAGCCCCAGCATTTT; CDR3aa: CASSAAGTQPQHF
j_gene: TRBJ1-5; d_gene: TRBD1; v_gene: TRBV7-6; abundance: .; CDR3nt: TGTGCCAGCAGCAGGGACAGGGACAATCAGCCCCAGCATTTT; CDR3aa: CASSRDRDNQPQHF
j_gene: TRBJ2-4; d_gene: .; v_gene: TRBV4-3; abundance: many; CDR3nt: TGCGCCAGCAGCCACCTCGACCGTAGCCAGGACATTCAGTACTTC; CDR3aa: CASSHLDRSQDIQYF
j_gene: TRBJ2-1; d_gene: .; v_gene: TRBV21-1; abundance: many; CDR3nt: TGTGCCAGCAGCACCTCCGGGACAGGGGACCACAATGAGCAGTTCTTC; CDR3aa: CASSTSGTGDHNEQFF
j_gene: TRBJ1-5; d_gene: .; v_gene: TRBV24-1; abundance: many; CDR3nt: TGTGCCACCAGTGATTTCTCCGGCGGGCCCCAGCATTTT; CDR3aa: CATSDFSGGPQHF
j_gene: TRBJ2-1; d_gene: .; v_gene: TRBV6-2/TRBV6-3; abundance: many; CDR3nt: TGTGCCAGCAGTCTAACGGACTACAATGAGCAGTTCTTC; CDR3aa: CASSLTDYNEQFF
j_gene: TRBJ2-3; d_gene: TRBD1; v_gene: TRBV9; abundance: many; CDR3nt: TGTGCCAGCAGCGTGCAGGGGGCCGACGATACGCAGTATTTT; CDR3aa: CASSVQGADDTQYF
j_gene: TRBJ1-5; d_gene: TRBD1; v_gene: TRBV25-1; abundance: many; CDR3nt: TGTGCCAGCAGTGGCCGGACAGGAGATCAGCCCCAGCATTTT; CDR3aa: CASSGRTGDQPQHF
j_gene: TRBJ2-1; d_gene: TRBD2; v_gene: TRBV12-3/TRBV12-4; abundance: many; CDR3nt: TGTGCCAGCAGTTTAGGACTAGCGGGAGTTCTTGATGAGCAGTTCTTC; CDR3aa: CASSLGLAGVLDEQFF
j_gene: TRBJ2-7; d_gene: TRBD1; v_gene: TRBV20-1; abundance: many; CDR3nt: TGCAGTGCTCGCGACAGGGGGTTCTCCTACGAGCAGTACTTC; CDR3aa: CSARDRGFSYEQYF
j_gene: TRBJ2-7; d_gene: TRBD2; v_gene: TRBV7-2; abundance: many; CDR3nt: TGTGCCAGCACCCAATCACTAGCGGGAGCCGGAGAGCAGTACTTC; CDR3aa: CASTQSLAGAGEQYF
j_gene: TRBJ1-5; d_gene: .; v_gene: TRBV6-5; abundance: many; CDR3nt: TGTGCCAGCAGTCCGACAGGAGACGGCAATCAGCCCCAGCATTTT; CDR3aa: CASSPTGDGNQPQHF
j_gene: TRBJ2-3; d_gene: TRBD2; v_gene: TRBV7-2; abundance: many; CDR3nt: TGTGCCAGCAGCTTAGCGACTAGCGGCTATAGCACAGATACGCAGTATTTT; CDR3aa: CASSLATSGYSTDTQYF
j_gene: TRBJ1-6; d_gene: .; v_gene: TRBV25-1; abundance: many; CDR3nt: TGTGCCAGCAGTGTCGTTTATAATTCACCCCTCCACTTT; CDR3aa: CASSVVYNSPLHF
j_gene: TRBJ2-3; d_gene: .; v_gene: TRBV11-1; abundance: few; CDR3nt: TGTGCCAGCAGCCGAACCGAAACAGGGTTTCACCGCACAGATACGCAGTATTTT; CDR3aa: CASSRTETGFHRTDTQYF
j_gene: TRBJ2-7; d_gene: .; v_gene: TRBV29-1; abundance: many; CDR3nt: TGCAGCGCTATCCAGGGGAACACCTACGAGCAGTACTTC; CDR3aa: CSAIQGNTYEQYF
j_gene: TRBJ2-5; d_gene: .; v_gene: TRBV7-2; abundance: many; CDR3nt: TGTGCCAGCAGCTTAGCGGGGGGCGGAGAGACCCAGTACTTC; CDR3aa: CASSLAGGGETQYF
j_gene: TRBJ2-2; d_gene: TRBD2; v_gene: TRBV29-1; abundance: many; CDR3nt: TGCAGCGTCCCCAAGCCTAGCGGGACTGAGCTGTTTTTT; CDR3aa: CSVPKPSGTELFF
j_gene: TRBJ2-7; d_gene: .; v_gene: TRBV30; abundance: many; CDR3nt: TGTGCCTGGAGTGTAGGCGGGAAAGCCTACGAGCAGTACTTC; CDR3aa: CAWSVGGKAYEQYF
j_gene: TRBJ1-5; d_gene: .; v_gene: TRBV15; abundance: many; CDR3nt: TGTGCCACCAGCTTTCTTCTGGCCCCGGGTTCACCCCAGCATTTT; CDR3aa: CATSFLLAPGSPQHF
j_gene: TRBJ2-5; d_gene: .; v_gene: TRBV15; abundance: many; CDR3nt: TGTGCCACCAGCAGAGATTTGAGGGAAGAGACCCAGTACTTC; CDR3aa: CATSRDLREETQYF
j_gene: TRBJ2-7; d_gene: TRBD2; v_gene: TRBV4-2; abundance: many; CDR3nt: TGTGCCAGCAGCCAAGAGGTGCCTAGCGGCTTCTACGAGCAGTACTTC; CDR3aa: CASSQEVPSGFYEQYF
j_gene: TRBJ2-5; d_gene: TRBD1; v_gene: TRBV7-3; abundance: few; CDR3nt: TGTGCCAGCAGCTTGACAGGGGGAAAGACCCAGTACTTC; CDR3aa: CASSLTGGKTQYF
j_gene: TRBJ2-3; d_gene: .; v_gene: TRBV20-1; abundance: many; CDR3nt: TGCAGTCTGATACAGGGAAGAAGCACAGATACGCAGTATTTT; CDR3aa: CSLIQGRSTDTQYF
j_gene: TRBJ1-2; d_gene: TRBD1; v_gene: TRBV9; abundance: many; CDR3nt: TGTGCCAGCAGCGGATGGACAGGGCTGACTAACTATGGCTACACCTTC; CDR3aa: CASSGWTGLTNYGYTF
j_gene: TRBJ2-7; d_gene: .; v_gene: TRBV28; abundance: many; CDR3nt: TGTGCCAGCAGTTCGGTAGACGGGAGACCCTACGAGCAGTACTTC; CDR3aa: CASSSVDGRPYEQYF
j_gene: TRBJ2-7; d_gene: .; v_gene: TRBV6-2/TRBV6-3; abundance: many; CDR3nt: TGTGCCAGCAGAAGAGGCTACGAGCAGTACTTC; CDR3aa: CASRRGYEQYF
j_gene: TRBJ2-1; d_gene: TRBD2; v_gene: TRBV12-3/TRBV12-4; abundance: many; CDR3nt: TGTGCCAGCAGTCCCCCTAGCGGGAGGGCCACTGAGCAGTTCTTC; CDR3aa: CASSPPSGRATEQFF
j_gene: TRBJ1-2; d_gene: .; v_gene: TRBV5-8; abundance: many; CDR3nt: TGTGCCAGCAGCCCTGCGGGAGAGAGCTATGGCTACACCTTC; CDR3aa: CASSPAGESYGYTF
j_gene: TRBJ2-5; d_gene: .; v_gene: TRBV12-3/TRBV12-4; abundance: many; CDR3nt: TGTGCCAGCAGTTTACCACAGAAGGGGGAAATGACCCAGTACTTC; CDR3aa: CASSLPQKGEMTQYF
j_gene: TRBJ2-1; d_gene: .; v_gene: TRBV12-5; abundance: many; CDR3nt: TGTGCTAGTGGTTTGGGCGGGCATGAGCAGTTCTTC; CDR3aa: CASGLGGHEQFF
j_gene: TRBJ2-2; d_gene: .; v_gene: TRBV12-3/TRBV12-4; abundance: many; CDR3nt: TGTGCCACCATGAACACCGGGGAGCTGTTTTTT; CDR3aa: CATMNTGELFF
j_gene: TRBJ2-1; d_gene: TRBD2; v_gene: TRBV12-3/TRBV12-4; abundance: many; CDR3nt: TGTGCCAGCAGTACTCCTAGCGGGAGAGCGGATGAGCAGTTCTTC; CDR3aa: CASSTPSGRADEQFF
j_gene: TRBJ2-2; d_gene: TRBD2; v_gene: TRBV7-3; abundance: many; CDR3nt: TGTGCCAGCAGCTTAACGGGCAGCGGGAGCCCCGGGGAGCTGTTTTTT; CDR3aa: CASSLTGSGSPGELFF
j_gene: TRBJ2-6; d_gene: .; v_gene: TRBV5-1; abundance: many; CDR3nt: TGCGCCAGCAGGGTATTGGGGGGACCAAAGCCCTCTGGGGCCAACGTCCTGACTTTC; CDR3aa: CASRVLGGPKPSGANVLTF
j_gene: TRBJ1-1; d_gene: .; v_gene: TRBV3-1; abundance: many; CDR3nt: TGTGCCAGCAGCAGGAAGAACACTGAAGCTTTCTTT; CDR3aa: CASSRKNTEAFF
j_gene: TRBJ2-1; d_gene: .; v_gene: TRBV4-2; abundance: few; CDR3nt: TGTGCCAGCAGCCAAGATAAGGGGGGGGGGAATGAGCAGTTCTTC; CDR3aa: CASSQDKGGGNEQFF
j_gene: TRBJ1-5; d_gene: .; v_gene: TRBV20-1; abundance: many; CDR3nt: TGCAGTGCCCCTTCCGGGACGAAGGTGAATCAGCCCCAGCATTTT; CDR3aa: CSAPSGTKVNQPQHF
j_gene: TRBJ2-7; d_gene: .; v_gene: TRBV10-3; abundance: many; CDR3nt: TGTGCCATCAGTGTGTTTAACCATTACGAGCAGTACTTC; CDR3aa: CAISVFNHYEQYF
j_gene: TRBJ2-7; d_gene: TRBD1; v_gene: TRBV10-3; abundance: many; CDR3nt: TGTGCCATCAGCCCCGGGACAGGCCCCTACGAGCAGTACTTC; CDR3aa: CAISPGTGPYEQYF
j_gene: TRBJ2-7; d_gene: .; v_gene: TRBV7-9; abundance: many; CDR3nt: TGTGCCAGCACCCCGCCTGGGAGCTCCTACGAGCAGTACTTC; CDR3aa: CASTPPGSSYEQYF
j_gene: TRBJ2-2; d_gene: TRBD1; v_gene: TRBV5-1; abundance: many; CDR3nt: TGCGCCAGCAGCTTGGACCACAGGGGGCCATACTTCGCGAACACCGGGGAGCTGTTTTTT; CDR3aa: CASSLDHRGPYFANTGELFF
j_gene: TRBJ1-5; d_gene: .; v_gene: TRBV15; abundance: many; CDR3nt: TGTGCCACCGTGCGGGACCCTCGAGAAGATCAGCCCCAGCATTTT; CDR3aa: CATVRDPREDQPQHF
j_gene: TRBJ2-4; d_gene: TRBD2; v_gene: TRBV20-1; abundance: many; CDR3nt: TGCAGTGCTAGCCGGGGACTAGCGGGGGGGCGAAAAAACATTCAGTACTTC; CDR3aa: CSASRGLAGGRKNIQYF
j_gene: TRBJ2-5; d_gene: TRBD2; v_gene: TRBV13; abundance: few; CDR3nt: TGTGCCAGCAGCTCTACCCCTTCGACTAGCGGGGAGGGGACCCAGTACTTC; CDR3aa: CASSSTPSTSGEGTQYF